One TCR beta chain is described in this entry. How the authors handled the data: Reference gene primer amplification in the assay estimated nucleated cell counts. Produced via immunoSEQ multiplex PCR; TCRdb's table is partial and in-frame only. The DNA was the basis for D and trimming; V, J and clone size are from that table. The sample holds around 93,000 clones; roughly 71% are singletons and the top ten take approximately 10%. The data belong to a study of blood T cell repertoires in COVID-19. Study-level background: The study drew acute and convalescent COVID-19 samples from the United States, Italy and Spain. T cells, B-cell-depleted T cells, or PBMCs supplied cDNA or gDNA.

The TCR comes from a woman of 80 years or more with acute or convalescent COVID-19. The sequenced sample consisted of peripheral blood.

The CDR3, as DNA: TGTGCCAGCAGACCAGACAGGGGCAGCTATGGCTACACCTTC. Residues: CASRPDRGSYGYTF. The chain couples TRBV27 to TRBJ1-2; 8 bases line up with TRBD1. Germline lookup yields CDR1 MNHEY and CDR2 SMNVEV (reference sequence). V was pared by 6 bases and J by 4 bases, with 7 bases of the junction left unmatched. CDR3 size: 14 residues.